These 10 T cell receptor beta chains were all obtained from the same sample, sequenced in a study of CD8 T cells in Susac syndrome. Reverse transcription of roughly 0.5 to 1 ug RNA used random hexamers. TCRdb analysed the immunoSEQ multiplex PCR reads with MiXCR anew, one entry per CDR3 protein. The sample comprises approximately 120,000 distinct CDR3 sequences, 90% to 95% of which are singletons, and more than 0.25% rests with the top ten. Sequenced material: CD8+ T cells from PBMCs. These receptors were collected from a human donor with multiple sclerosis.

The genes are TRBV9 and TRBJ2-3, with D maybe TRBD2 (7 bases). Germline V gives CDR1 SGDLS, CDR2 YYNGEE. V was shortened by 5 bases and J by 3 bases, with 13 bases between the two germline ends. The CDR3 length is 14 residues. CDR3 in amino acids: CASSLKGGTDTQYF. DNA of the CDR3: TGTGCCAGCAGTCTTAAGGGGGGGACAGATACGCAGTATTTT.

In nucleotides, the CDR3 is TGCGCCAGCAGCCAAGATCTTCCTGGGGGCGGGGGGTACAATGAGCAGTTCTTC. As protein: CASSQDLPGGGGYNEQFF. The V call is TRBV4-1, the J call TRBJ2-1; 8 bases agree with TRBD2. V trimming: 0 bases; J trimming: 4 bases; junction bases outside the gene matches: 11. Germline-derived CDR1 and CDR2 are MGHRA and YSYEKL. CDR3 length: 18 amino acids.

This rearrangement joins TRBV2 to TRBJ2-7; 7 nucleotides agree with TRBD1. The CDR3 extends over 14 amino acids. Germline values: CDR1 SNHLY, CDR2 FYNNEI. The junction had 7 bases not matched to a gene; V was cut back by 1 base and J by 7 bases. In DNA, the CDR3 is TGTGCCAGCAGTGAAGACAGGGGAACGGGAGAGCAGTACGTC. It codes for CASSEDRGTGEQYV.

This chain links TRBV27 with TRBJ2-1; 11 nucleotides match TRBD2. Germline-derived CDR1 and CDR2 are MNHEY and SMNVEV (reference sequence). This CDR3 spans 14 amino acids. V shed 10 bases, J shed 4 bases, and the junction held 6 bases outside the gene matches. The CDR3 sequence: CATAGTSGYNEQFF. CDR3 sequence (DNA): TGTGCCACCGCCGGGACTAGCGGATACAATGAGCAGTTCTTC.

This clonotype was seen only once. This sequence joins TRBV12-3 or TRBV12-4 and TRBJ2-7; no definite D call. Trimming shortened V by 3 bases and J by 6 bases, and 9 bases separated the two germline ends. This CDR3 is built from 12 residues. DNA of the CDR3: TGTGCCAGCAGTTTTGGGATGGGCGAGCAGTACTTC. Translation: CASSFGMGEQYF.

V usage is TRBV29-1 and J usage is TRBJ2-3, with 11 nucleotides matching TRBD2. This CDR3 spans 14 amino acids. V lost 7 bases and J lost 7; bases outside the gene matches: 10. Germline CDR1 reads SQVTM; CDR2 reads ANQGSEA. CDR3 DNA: TGCAGCGGGTTTAGCGGGAGGGCCTGGAATACGCAGTATTTT. It yields the protein CSGFSGRAWNTQYF.

The V and J genes are TRBV5-1 and TRBJ1-1; perhaps TRBD1 as D (6 bases). From germline, CDR1 is SGHRS and CDR2 YFSETQ. CDR3 size: 13 residues. Trimming removed 6 bases from V and 10 bases from J, with 19 bases in between. The CDR3 protein is CASKRGVSIRAFF. CDR3 DNA sequence: TGCGCCAGCAAAAGGGGGGTATCTATAAGAGCTTTCTTT.

This chain joins TRBV4-1 and TRBJ2-1; D possibly corresponds to TRBD2 (6 bases). From germline, CDR1 is MGHRA and CDR2 YSYEKL. The CDR3 is made up of 13 amino acids. Trimming took 4 bases from V and 8 from J, leaving 12 bases between them. The CDR3 loop is CASSRSGGDEQFF. Here the CDR3 DNA reads TGCGCCAGCAGCCGTAGCGGTGGGGATGAGCAGTTCTTC.

The chain employs TRBV7-9 and TRBJ2-1; 10 bases align to TRBD2. This CDR3 is 13 amino acids long. Germline V gene sequence: CDR1 SEHNR, CDR2 FQNEAQ (reference sequence). Trimming at V came to 10 bases and at J to 10 bases, leaving 10 bases not matched to a gene. The CDR3 protein is CATGLAGVKEQFF. CDR3 bases: TGTGCCACCGGGCTAGCGGGAGTAAAGGAGCAGTTCTTC.

The V and J genes are TRBV14 and TRBJ2-7; 7 nucleotides agree with TRBD1. Germline lookup yields CDR1 SGHDN and CDR2 FVKESK. This CDR3 is built from 13 residues. V lost 5 bases, J lost 2 bases, and 3 bases stayed unmatched. The CDR3, as DNA: TGTGCCAGCAGCACCAGGGGGACCTACGAGCAGTACTTC. As protein: CASSTRGTYEQYF.